The 31 T cell receptor beta chains below come from one sample, sequenced in a study of blood T cell repertoires in COVID-19. Using immunoSEQ multiplex PCR, the repertoire was profiled, and TCRdb retains in-frame clones only, with some absent. The data hold roughly 180,000 clones, with 85% to 90% observed a single time. Specimen: PBMCs or T cells enriched from blood (not recorded which). These receptors came from a man aged 40-55 years who had recovered from COVID-19.

This rearrangement joins TRBV28 to TRBJ1-1, with D unresolved. Germline V gene sequence: CDR1 MDHEN, CDR2 SYDVKM. The V gene lost 2 bases and the J gene lost 5 bases, with 15 bases spanning the gap. The CDR3 totals 15 residues. The CDR3 sequence: CASSLDGSAGTEAFF. Written as DNA, the CDR3 is TGTGCCAGCAGTTTAGATGGGTCGGCGGGGACTGAAGCTTTCTTT.

V gene TRBV5-1 combines with J gene TRBJ2-1, with 7 bases fitting TRBD1. V gave up 1 base and J gave up 5 bases; unmatched junction bases: 9. CDR3 size: 16 residues. Germline V gives CDR1 SGHRS, CDR2 YFSETQ. The CDR3: CASSLPVGQFNNEQFF. The CDR3 DNA reads TGCGCCAGCAGCTTGCCTGTGGGACAGTTCAACAATGAGCAGTTCTTC.

This chain connects TRBV19 to TRBJ1-2; tentatively, D is TRBD1 (6 bases). Trimming cost V 7 bases and J 4 bases, with 10 bases left between them. Germline values: CDR1 LNHDA, CDR2 SQIVND (reference sequence). The CDR3 has 12 residues. The CDR3 sequence is CASNHRVYGYTF. The CDR3, as DNA: TGTGCCAGTAATCACAGGGTCTATGGCTACACCTTC.

This chain links TRBV28 with TRBJ1-6; D may be TRBD1 (6 bases). Trimming cost V 5 bases and J 7 bases, with 18 bases left between them. CDR1 is MDHEN, CDR2 SYDVKM, per germline. The CDR3 has 16 amino acids. The CDR3 nucleotides are TGTGCCAGCAGTGGACAACCACAGGGTGGGAATTCACCCCTCCACTTT. It codes for CASSGQPQGGNSPLHF.

V gene TRBV2 combines with J gene TRBJ2-7, with TRBD1 matching over 7 bases. Trimming cost V 8 bases and J 0 bases; bases outside gene matches: 1. This CDR3 has 12 amino acids. Germline-derived CDR1 and CDR2 are SNHLY and FYNNEI. CDR3: CASRQGSYEQYF. The CDR3, as DNA: TGTGCCAGCCGACAGGGCTCCTACGAGCAGTACTTC.

The V gene is TRBV27, the J gene TRBJ2-7, with D possibly being TRBD1 (6 bases). Germline CDR1 MNHEY, CDR2 SMNVEV (reference sequence). The length of the CDR3 is 18 residues. V was pared by 6 bases and J by 4 bases, with 28 bases between. CDR3 sequence reads: CASSFVGQGRKGGYEQYF. The DNA of the CDR3 is TGTGCCAGCAGCTTCGTCGGGCAGGGCAGGAAAGGGGGATACGAGCAGTACTTC.

V is TRBV5-6 and J is TRBJ1-2; 11 bases are a match to TRBD1. The CDR3 consists of 15 residues. Germline V CDR1 and CDR2: SGHDT, YYEEEE. Trimming cost V 3 bases and J 7 bases; bases outside gene matches: 8. The CDR3 spells CASSSGTGGYGGYTF. The DNA for the CDR3 is TGTGCCAGCAGCTCCGGGACAGGGGGGTACGGTGGCTACACCTTC.

V usage is TRBV29-1 and J usage is TRBJ1-2, with 9 bases lining up with TRBD1. Germline V gene lookup returns CDR1 SQVTM and CDR2 ANQGSEA. This CDR3 contains 14 residues. J gave up 4 bases and V 7 bases, and 10 bases lay outside the gene matches. Here the CDR3 reads CSAAWTGAAYGYTF. In DNA, the CDR3 is TGCAGCGCCGCGTGGACAGGGGCTGCCTATGGCTACACCTTC.

V is TRBV5-1 and J is TRBJ2-7; D is unresolved. The CDR3 extends over 13 amino acids. Germline-derived CDR1 and CDR2 are SGHRS and YFSETQ. Deletions cut 4 bases from V and 4 bases from J, with 12 bases between. CDR3 protein: CASSVTAYYEQYF. CDR3 in DNA: TGCGCCAGCAGCGTAACTGCGTATTACGAGCAGTACTTC.

This clone was observed a single time. V usage is TRBV7-8 and J usage is TRBJ2-1; 9 nucleotides line up with TRBD1. From germline, CDR1 is SGHVS and CDR2 FQNEAQ. The CDR3 is 16 residues long. V lost 6 bases to trimming and J lost 6 bases; unmatched junction nucleotides: 12. CDR3: CASSHLLGQGVNEQFF. In nucleotides, the CDR3 is TGTGCCAGCAGTCACCTGCTGGGACAGGGAGTCAATGAGCAGTTCTTC.

This chain joins TRBV10-3 and TRBJ1-1; 11 bases fit TRBD1. Germline values: CDR1 ENHRY, CDR2 SYGVKD. The length of the CDR3 is 14 residues. V gave up 11 bases and J gave up 4 bases; unmatched junction bases: 9. CDR3 nucleotides: TGTGCCGTACGACCGGGACAGGGGGGCACTGAAGCTTTCTTT. It is translated as CAVRPGQGGTEAFF.

The chain is built from TRBV20-1 and TRBJ2-7, with a weak D call TRBD2 (5 bases). Per germline, CDR1 DFQATT and CDR2 SNEGSKA (reference sequence). The CDR3 loop spans 11 amino acids. Deletions cut 3 bases from V and 4 bases from J, with 7 bases between. CDR3 DNA sequence: TGCAGTGCTAGTTCGGGATACGAGCAGTACTTC. This encodes CSASSGYEQYF.

The rearrangement joins TRBV6-1 to TRBJ2-3; 8 positions agree with TRBD2. The CDR3 spans 12 residues. Germline V lookup: CDR1 MNHNS, CDR2 SASEGT. Unmatched junction bases numbered 6, after V lost 2 bases and J lost 14 bases. CDR3 sequence: CASSERAGVWYF. The DNA for the CDR3 is TGTGCCAGCAGTGAACGAGCGGGAGTCTGGTATTTT.

The genes are TRBV10-2 and TRBJ2-7; D is unclear. The V and J ends lost 2 bases and 7 bases respectively, with 6 bases between them. CDR1 is WSHSY, CDR2 SAAADI, per germline. The CDR3 spans 11 residues. The CDR3 loop is CASSEVREQYF. CDR3 DNA sequence: TGCGCCAGCAGTGAGGTGCGGGAGCAGTACTTC.

This chain joins TRBV6-5 and TRBJ1-1, with a possible D match to TRBD1 (6 bases). The V gene lost 5 bases and the J gene lost 2 bases, with 12 bases spanning the gap. CDR1 and CDR2 from the germline V gene are MNHEY and SVGAGI. This CDR3 has 14 amino acids. The CDR3 reads CASSTQGTNTEAFF. CDR3 DNA: TGTGCCAGCAGTACACAGGGTACAAACACTGAAGCTTTCTTT.

The chain has TRBV19 and TRBJ1-5, with TRBD1 as a possible D gene (5 bases). The CDR3 has 13 amino acids. Germline lookup yields CDR1 LNHDA and CDR2 SQIVND (reference sequence). Trimming left V 5 bases short and J 5 bases short, with 10 bases between. The CDR3: CASSAGTYQPQHF. DNA for the CDR3: TGTGCCAGTAGTGCGGGGACCTATCAGCCCCAGCATTTT. Together with reference TRBV19 and TRBJ1-5, the CDR3 gives the full variable domain: DGGITQSPKYLFRKEGQNVTLSCEQNLNHDAMYWYRQDPGQGLRLIYYSQIVNDFQKGDIAEGYSVSREKKESFPLTVTSAQKNPTAFYLCASSAGTYQPQHFGDGTRLSIL.

This clone was seen a single time. The chain employs TRBV5-4 and TRBJ1-3; D is possibly TRBD1 (5 bases). CDR3 length equals 14 residues. The V gene's germline CDR1 is SGHNT and CDR2 YYREEE (reference sequence). Trimming shortened V by 5 bases and J by 3 bases, and 12 bases separated the two germline ends. The CDR3 nucleotides read TGTGCCAGCAGTATCGGGGACTTTGGAAACACCATATATTTT. Its protein product is CASSIGDFGNTIYF.

This chain uses TRBV3-1 (or the pseudogene TRBV3-2) with TRBJ2-7, with 7 positions matching TRBD2. This CDR3 spans 17 amino acids. The V and J ends lost 1 base and 3 bases, in that order; junction bases with no gene match: 12. Germline CDR1 and CDR2: LGHDT and YNNKEL (reference sequence). The CDR3 loop is CASSQAWGGSRVYEQYF. CDR3 nucleotides: TGTGCCAGCAGCCAAGCGTGGGGGGGATCCAGGGTCTACGAGCAGTACTTC.

This chain links TRBV5-4 with TRBJ1-3; the D gene is possibly TRBD1 (5 bases). V lost 1 base and J lost 0, with 11 bases in between. This CDR3 contains 16 residues. Germline CDR1 SGHNT, CDR2 YYREEE (reference sequence). CDR3 bases: TGTGCCAGCAGCTTGTTCAGGGAAGGCTCTGGAAACACCATATATTTT. Translation gives CASSLFREGSGNTIYF.

The chain links TRBV27 to TRBJ2-2; unclear D gene. Germline V gene sequence: CDR1 MNHEY, CDR2 SMNVEV (reference sequence). CDR3 length: 12 amino acids. Trimming left V 6 bases short and J 1 base short, with 3 bases between. This chain's CDR3 is CASSQNTGELFF. CDR3 nucleotides: TGTGCCAGCAGCCAGAACACCGGGGAGCTGTTTTTT.

The rearrangement links TRBV12-3 or TRBV12-4 to TRBJ1-5; no clear D. With 2 bases removed from V and 6 bases from J, the gap between germline ends came to 8 bases. The CDR3 sequence is 13 residues long. The CDR3 protein is CASSLRWAQPQHF. The CDR3, as DNA: TGTGCCAGCAGTTTACGGTGGGCTCAGCCCCAGCATTTT.

The chain is built from TRBV3-1 (or the pseudogene TRBV3-2) and TRBJ1-5; no clear D gene. V was cut by 5 bases and J by 5 bases, with 13 bases left in between. The CDR3 has 14 residues. Germline values: CDR1 LGHDT, CDR2 YNNKEL (reference sequence). The CDR3 reads CASSDGYVDQPQHF. The DNA of the CDR3 is TGTGCCAGCAGCGACGGGTACGTAGATCAGCCCCAGCATTTT.

The CDR3 spells CASSPSQQGTYEQYF. The CDR3 coding sequence is TGTGCCAGCAGCCCCAGTCAGCAGGGGACCTACGAGCAGTACTTC. The chain links TRBV9 to TRBJ2-7, with a possible D match to TRBD1 (6 bases). Deletions cut 4 bases from V and 2 bases from J, with 16 bases between. The CDR3 is 15 residues long. Per the germline V gene, CDR1 is SGDLS and CDR2 is YYNGEE.

This chain links TRBV6-6 with TRBJ1-5, with D maybe TRBD1 (5 bases). Germline assignment: CDR1 MNHNY and CDR2 SVGAGI (reference sequence). V lost 5 bases and J lost 4, with 12 bases in between. CDR3 length equals 14 residues. CDR3: CASSHRQYNQPQHF. CDR3 in DNA: TGTGCCAGCAGTCACAGACAGTATAATCAGCCCCAGCATTTT.

The CDR3 is CASSPYNRGGGYGYTF. The CDR3 DNA is TGTGCCAGCAGCCCCTATAACAGGGGTGGAGGCTATGGCTACACCTTC. The chain uses TRBV9 and TRBJ1-2, with 7 bases fitting TRBD1. Looked up from germline, CDR1 is SGDLS and CDR2 is YYNGEE. The J segment lost 4 bases and the V segment lost 4 bases, leaving 13 bases of the junction unmatched. This CDR3 comprises 16 residues.

The CDR3 DNA follows: TGTGCCAGTAGTACCCCACGGACAGGGGGGGATTCACCCCTCCACTTT. This sequence encodes CASSTPRTGGDSPLHF. This sequence joins TRBV19 and TRBJ1-6, with TRBD1 matching over 10 bases. The junction had 8 bases not matched to a gene; V was cut back by 4 bases and J by 8 bases. Looked up from germline, CDR1 is LNHDA and CDR2 is SQIVND (reference sequence). The CDR3 runs 16 residues.

Written as DNA, the CDR3 is TGCGCCAGCAGCCCAGGGTCAGATACGCAGTATTTT. Translation: CASSPGSDTQYF. V and J are TRBV5-1 and TRBJ2-3; possibly TRBD1 for D (5 bases). CDR1 SGHRS and CDR2 YFSETQ come from the germline V gene. The CDR3 is 12 amino acids. The V gene lost 4 bases and the J gene lost 4 bases, with 7 bases spanning the gap.

This clone was detected only once. The chain joins TRBV30 to TRBJ1-5, with 11 bases lining up with TRBD1. Germline CDR1 GTSNPN, CDR2 SVGIG (reference sequence). The CDR3 runs 15 residues. The V gene end was trimmed by 2 bases and the J gene end by 5 bases; junction bases not matched to a gene: 5. The CDR3 protein is CAWSKGDRGDQPQHF. CDR3 bases: TGTGCCTGGAGTAAAGGGGACAGGGGGGATCAGCCCCAGCATTTT.

The count of this clone is one. This rearrangement joins TRBV14 to TRBJ1-1; D is perhaps TRBD1 (6 bases). Looked up from germline, CDR1 is SGHDN and CDR2 is FVKESK. Between the trimmed V and J ends, which lost 4 bases and 1 base, there was a span of 10 bases. The CDR3 covers 14 residues. CDR3: CASSLGGRNTEAFF. The CDR3 DNA reads TGTGCCAGCAGCCTAGGGGGTAGGAACACTGAAGCTTTCTTT.

The rearrangement uses TRBV6-5 and TRBJ2-2; TRBD2 agrees at 12 bases. The CDR3 is 15 amino acids. The germline V gene has CDR1 MNHEY and CDR2 SVGAGI. V lost 5 bases and J lost 4; bases outside the gene matches: 2. In DNA form, the CDR3 reads TGTGCCAGCAGTACTAGCGGGGGGATCACCGGGGAGCTGTTTTTT. Translated: CASSTSGGITGELFF.

DNA for the CDR3: TGTGCCAGCAGCTCGGAGGTTGGTCAGCCCCAGCATTTT. Residues: CASSSEVGQPQHF. The V and J genes are TRBV7-2 and TRBJ1-5, with D unresolved. The germline V gene encodes CDR1 SGHTA and CDR2 FQGNSA. The CDR3 covers 13 residues. V gave up 4 bases and J gave up 6 bases, with 10 bases separating them.